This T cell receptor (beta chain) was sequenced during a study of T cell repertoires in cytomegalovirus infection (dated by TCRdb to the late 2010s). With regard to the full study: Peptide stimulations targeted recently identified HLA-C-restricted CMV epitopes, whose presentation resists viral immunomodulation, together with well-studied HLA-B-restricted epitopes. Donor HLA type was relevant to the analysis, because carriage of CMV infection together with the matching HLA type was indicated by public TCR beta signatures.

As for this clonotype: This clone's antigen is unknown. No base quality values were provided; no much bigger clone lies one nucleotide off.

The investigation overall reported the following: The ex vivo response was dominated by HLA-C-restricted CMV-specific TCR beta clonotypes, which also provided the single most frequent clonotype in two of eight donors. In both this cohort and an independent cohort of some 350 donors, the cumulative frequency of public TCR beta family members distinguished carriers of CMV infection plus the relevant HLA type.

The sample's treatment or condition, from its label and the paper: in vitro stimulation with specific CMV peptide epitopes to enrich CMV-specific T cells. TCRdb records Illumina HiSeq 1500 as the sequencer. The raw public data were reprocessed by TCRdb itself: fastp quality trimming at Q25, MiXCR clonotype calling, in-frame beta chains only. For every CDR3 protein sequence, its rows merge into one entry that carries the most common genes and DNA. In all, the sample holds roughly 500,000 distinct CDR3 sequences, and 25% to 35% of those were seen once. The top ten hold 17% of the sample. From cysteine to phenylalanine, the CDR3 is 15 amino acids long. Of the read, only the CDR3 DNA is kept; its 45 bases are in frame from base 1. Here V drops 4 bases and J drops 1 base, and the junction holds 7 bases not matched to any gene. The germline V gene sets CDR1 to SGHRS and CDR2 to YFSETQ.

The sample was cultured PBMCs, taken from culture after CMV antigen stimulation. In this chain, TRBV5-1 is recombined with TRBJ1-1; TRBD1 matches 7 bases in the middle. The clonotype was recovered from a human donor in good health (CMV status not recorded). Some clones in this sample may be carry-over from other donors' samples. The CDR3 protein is CASSPTGVWNTEAFF. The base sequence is TGCGCCAGCAGCCCCACAGGGGTTTGGAACACTGAAGCTTTCTTT.